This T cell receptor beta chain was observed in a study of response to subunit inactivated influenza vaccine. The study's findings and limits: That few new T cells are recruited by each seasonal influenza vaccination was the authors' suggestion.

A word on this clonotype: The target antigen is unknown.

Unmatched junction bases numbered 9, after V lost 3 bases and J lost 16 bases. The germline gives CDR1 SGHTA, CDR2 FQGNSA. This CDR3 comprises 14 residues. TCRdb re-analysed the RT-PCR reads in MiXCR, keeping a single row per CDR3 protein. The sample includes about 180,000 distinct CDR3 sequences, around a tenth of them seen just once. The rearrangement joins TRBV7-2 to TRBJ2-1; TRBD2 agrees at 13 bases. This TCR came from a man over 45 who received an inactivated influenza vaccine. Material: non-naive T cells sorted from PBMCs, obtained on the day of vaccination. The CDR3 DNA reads TGTGCCAGCAGCTTCTCGACTAGCGGGAGGCCATATTTCTTC. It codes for CASSFSTSGRPYFF.